Sequencing of this T cell receptor beta chain was carried out in a study of tumor T cells in aggressive B-cell lymphoma. Germline V CDR1 and CDR2: MNHEY, SMNVEV (reference sequence). The CDR3 consists of 14 residues. With 8 bases clipped from V and 7 bases from J, the junction kept 10 bases outside the gene matches. Profiled with immunoSEQ multiplex PCR; TCRdb holds only in-frame clones, not every one. The table has more than 3,500 clones, 90% to 95% seen once. This clone was counted once. The sequenced sample was tumor tissue. This TCR was recovered from an adult with diffuse large B cell lymphoma. The chain links TRBV27 to TRBJ2-2, with TRBD1 matching 7 bases. In DNA form, the CDR3 reads TGTGCCAGCCGTATACAGGGGTCGGACGGGGAGCTGTTTTTT. Amino acid sequence: CASRIQGSDGELFF.